This T cell receptor (beta chain) was sequenced for a study of blood T cell repertoires in COVID-19. Background on the study: T cells, B-cell-depleted T cells, or PBMCs provided the cDNA or gDNA that served as material.

Some clones are missing from TCRdb's copy, which holds only in-frame ones; the method was immunoSEQ multiplex PCR. Of 350,000 to 450,000 clones detected, more than 70% appear once; the ten largest clones hold 2% to 2.5%. Points on this clone: Other nucleotide sequences in the sample specify the same CDR3.

Germline V gene sequence: CDR1 KGHSH, CDR2 LQKENI. V was shortened by 2 bases and J by 2 bases, with 10 bases between the two germline ends. CDR3 length equals 15 residues. The sequence was collected from a woman aged 55-70 years with COVID-19, enrolled during active disease. V usage is TRBV18 and J usage is TRBJ1-5; D ambiguous. Sequencing input: peripheral blood. The chain's CDR3 is CASSPGGSGNQPQHF. As DNA, the CDR3 is TGTGCCAGCTCACCAGGAGGGTCGGGCAATCAGCCCCAGCATTTT.